Below, one TCR beta chain is given with its context. The antigen is undetermined. The data were taken from a study of Ad26.COV2.S vaccination and SARS-CoV-2 variants. Study at large: Administration of Ad26.COV2.S was intramuscular, either once or twice 56 days apart.

Data came from immunoSEQ multiplex PCR; TCRdb stores just in-frame clones and leaves some out. The sample shows hundreds of thousands of clones, roughly 90% of them seen only once. Germline loops: CDR1 LGHDT, CDR2 YNNKEL (reference sequence). This CDR3 has 15 residues. V lost 6 bases to trimming and J lost 4 bases; unmatched junction nucleotides: 7. Study-level points and caveats: The study found similar non-spike TCR breadth in vaccine and placebo recipients.

Treatment specified: roughly 20 received Ad26.COV2.S at low or high dose, single or two shots; roughly 5 received placebo; per-sample allocation not given. Material that was analyzed had been drawn on day 63 after the first vaccine or placebo injection. Cohort 1b enrolled adults aged 18-55 years in Boston. Wuhan-strain SARS-CoV-2 spike was expressed by the Ad26 vector that made up the vaccine. Here the sequenced sample was peripheral blood, taken in a trial of Ad26.COV2.S vaccine versus placebo. The J gene is TRBJ2-5, the V gene TRBV3-1 (or the pseudogene TRBV3-2), with 11 bases lining up with TRBD2. The receptor was isolated from a person aged 18-65 years who received the Ad26.COV2.S COVID-19 vaccine or a placebo. In DNA, the CDR3 is TGTGCCAGCAGGGACTTAGCGGGAGGGCGAGAGACCCAGTACTTC. Protein product: CASRDLAGGRETQYF.